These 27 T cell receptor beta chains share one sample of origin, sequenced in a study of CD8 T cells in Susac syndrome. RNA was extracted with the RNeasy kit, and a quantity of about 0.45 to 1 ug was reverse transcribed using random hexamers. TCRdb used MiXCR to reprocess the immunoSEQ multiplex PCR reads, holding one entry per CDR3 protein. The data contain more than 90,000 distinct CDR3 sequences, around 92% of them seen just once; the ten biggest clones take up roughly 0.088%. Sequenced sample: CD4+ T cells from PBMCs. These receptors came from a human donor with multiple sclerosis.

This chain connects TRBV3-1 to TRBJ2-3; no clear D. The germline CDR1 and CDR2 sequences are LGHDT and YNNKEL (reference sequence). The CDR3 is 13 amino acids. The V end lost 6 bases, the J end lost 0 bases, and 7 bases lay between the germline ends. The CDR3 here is CASRRVSTDTQYF. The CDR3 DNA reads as TGTGCCAGCAGAAGAGTGAGCACAGATACGCAGTATTTT.

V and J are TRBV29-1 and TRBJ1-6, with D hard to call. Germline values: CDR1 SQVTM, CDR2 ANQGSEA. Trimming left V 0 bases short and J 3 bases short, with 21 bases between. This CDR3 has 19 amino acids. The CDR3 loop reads CSVEDVERYRVDYNSPLHF. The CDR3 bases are TGCAGCGTTGAAGATGTTGAGCGGTACAGAGTAGACTATAATTCACCCCTCCACTTT.

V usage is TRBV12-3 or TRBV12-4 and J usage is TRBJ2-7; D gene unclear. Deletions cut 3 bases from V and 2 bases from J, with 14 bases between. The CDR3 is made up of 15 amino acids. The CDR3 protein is CASSLAGFNAYEQYF. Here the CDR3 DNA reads TGTGCCAGCAGTTTGGCCGGGTTTAACGCCTACGAGCAGTACTTC.

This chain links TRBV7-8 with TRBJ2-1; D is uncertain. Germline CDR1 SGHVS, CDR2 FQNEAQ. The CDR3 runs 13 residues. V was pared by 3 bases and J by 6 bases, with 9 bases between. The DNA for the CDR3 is TGTGCCAGCAGCTTCTCACGGCCCAATGAGCAGTTCTTC. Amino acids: CASSFSRPNEQFF.

CDR3 DNA sequence: TGTGCCAGCAGCTTAGCTATCCAGGGGAGCGACGAGCAGTACTTC. It translates to CASSLAIQGSDEQYF. J is TRBJ2-7 and V is TRBV7-2, with D maybe TRBD1 (6 bases). Trimming took off 0 bases at V and 5 bases at J, with 14 bases between the two ends. CDR3 size: 15 residues. Germline assignment: CDR1 SGHTA and CDR2 FQGNSA.

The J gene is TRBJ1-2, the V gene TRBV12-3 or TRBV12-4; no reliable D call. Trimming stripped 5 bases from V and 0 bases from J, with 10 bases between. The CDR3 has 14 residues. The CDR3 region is CASSGSTSNYGYTF. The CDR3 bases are TGTGCCAGCAGTGGGTCCACTTCTAACTATGGCTACACCTTC.

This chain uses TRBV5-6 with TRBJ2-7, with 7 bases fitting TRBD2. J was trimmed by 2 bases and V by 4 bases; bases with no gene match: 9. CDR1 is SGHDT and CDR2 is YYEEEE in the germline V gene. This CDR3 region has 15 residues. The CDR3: CASSHWTRLTYEQYF. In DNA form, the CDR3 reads TGTGCCAGCAGCCACTGGACTAGACTGACCTACGAGCAGTACTTC.

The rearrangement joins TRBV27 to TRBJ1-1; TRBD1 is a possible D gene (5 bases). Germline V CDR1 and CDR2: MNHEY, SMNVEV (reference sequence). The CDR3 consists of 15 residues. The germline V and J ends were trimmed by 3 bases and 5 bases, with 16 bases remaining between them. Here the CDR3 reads CASSLLDSMLTEAFF. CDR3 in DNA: TGTGCCAGCAGTTTGCTTGACAGTATGCTAACTGAAGCTTTCTTT.

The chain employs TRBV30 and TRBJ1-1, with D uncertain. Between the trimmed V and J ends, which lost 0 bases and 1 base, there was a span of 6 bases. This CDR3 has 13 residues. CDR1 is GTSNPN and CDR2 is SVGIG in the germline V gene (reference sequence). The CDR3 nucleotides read TGTGCCTGGAGTGTAGAACGGAACACTGAAGCTTTCTTT. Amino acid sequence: CAWSVERNTEAFF.

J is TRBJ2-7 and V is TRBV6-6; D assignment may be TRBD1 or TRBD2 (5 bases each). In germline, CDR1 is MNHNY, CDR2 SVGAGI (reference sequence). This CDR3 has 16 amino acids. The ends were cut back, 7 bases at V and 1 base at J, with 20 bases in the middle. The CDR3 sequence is CASTYTTRGLSYEQYF. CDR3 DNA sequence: TGTGCCAGCACCTATACAACTAGGGGCCTTTCCTACGAGCAGTACTTC.

The CDR3 DNA reads as TGCAGTGCTAGAGATGAAGCGCCTGGTAACTATGGCTACACCTTC. It is translated as CSARDEAPGNYGYTF. This chain connects TRBV20-1 to TRBJ1-2; D unresolved. Trimming shortened V by 0 bases and J by 1 base, and 12 bases separated the two germline ends. This CDR3 spans 15 amino acids. Germline V CDR1 and CDR2: DFQATT, SNEGSKA (reference sequence).

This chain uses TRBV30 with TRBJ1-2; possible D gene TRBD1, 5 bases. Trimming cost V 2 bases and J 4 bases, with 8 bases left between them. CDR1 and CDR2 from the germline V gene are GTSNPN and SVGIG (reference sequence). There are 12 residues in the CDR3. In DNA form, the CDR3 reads TGTGCCTGGAGTTCCAGGGCCTATGGCTACACCTTC. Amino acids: CAWSSRAYGYTF. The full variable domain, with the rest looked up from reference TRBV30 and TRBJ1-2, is SQTIHQWPATLVQPVGSPLSLECTVEGTSNPNLYWYRQAAGRGLQLLFYSVGIGQISSEVPQNLSASRPQDRQFILSSKKLLLSDSGFYLCAWSSRAYGYTFGSGTRLTVV.

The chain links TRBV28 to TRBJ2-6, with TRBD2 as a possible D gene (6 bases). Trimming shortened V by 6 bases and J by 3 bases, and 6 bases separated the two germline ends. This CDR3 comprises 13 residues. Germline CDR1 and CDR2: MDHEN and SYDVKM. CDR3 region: CASREGGANVLTF. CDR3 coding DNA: TGTGCCAGCAGGGAGGGTGGGGCCAACGTCCTGACTTTC.

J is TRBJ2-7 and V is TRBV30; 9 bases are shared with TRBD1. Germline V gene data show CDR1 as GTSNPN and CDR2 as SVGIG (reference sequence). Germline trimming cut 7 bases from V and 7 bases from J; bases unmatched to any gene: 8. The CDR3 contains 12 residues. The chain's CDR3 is CASRDREWEQYF. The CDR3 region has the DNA TGTGCCTCCCGGGACAGGGAATGGGAGCAGTACTTC.

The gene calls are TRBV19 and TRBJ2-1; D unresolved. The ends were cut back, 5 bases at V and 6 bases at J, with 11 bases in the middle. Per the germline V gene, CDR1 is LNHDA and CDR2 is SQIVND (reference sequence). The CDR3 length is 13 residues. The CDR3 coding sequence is TGTGCCAGTAGTTTAAGCCGACTCAATGAGCAGTTCTTC. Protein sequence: CASSLSRLNEQFF.

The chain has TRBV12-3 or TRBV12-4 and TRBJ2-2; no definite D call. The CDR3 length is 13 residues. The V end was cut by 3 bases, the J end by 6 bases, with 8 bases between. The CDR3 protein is CASSLARPGELFF. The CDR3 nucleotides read TGTGCCAGCAGTTTGGCTAGGCCCGGGGAGCTGTTTTTT.

CDR3: CASSPSTGTYEQYF. The CDR3 DNA sequence: TGTGCCAGCAGCCCATCGACAGGGACCTACGAGCAGTACTTC. The chain uses TRBV3-1 and TRBJ2-7; 7 nucleotides agree with TRBD1. After removal of 4 bases from V and 2 bases from J, the junction contained 5 bases not matched to a gene. The CDR3 sequence is 14 residues long. Germline assignment: CDR1 LGHDT and CDR2 YNNKEL (reference sequence).

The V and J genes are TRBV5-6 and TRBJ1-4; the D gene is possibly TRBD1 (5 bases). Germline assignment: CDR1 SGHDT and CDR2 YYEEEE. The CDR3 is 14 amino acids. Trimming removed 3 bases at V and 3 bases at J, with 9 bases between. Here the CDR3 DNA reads TGTGCCAGCAGCTGGGGCCTTTCTAATGAAAAACTGTTTTTT. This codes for CASSWGLSNEKLFF.

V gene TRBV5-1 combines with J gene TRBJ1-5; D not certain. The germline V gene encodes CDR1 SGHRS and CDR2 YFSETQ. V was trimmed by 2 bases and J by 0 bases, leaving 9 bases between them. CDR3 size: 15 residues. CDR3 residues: CASSFGDVSNQPQHF. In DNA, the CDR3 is TGCGCCAGCAGCTTCGGGGATGTTAGCAATCAGCCCCAGCATTTT.

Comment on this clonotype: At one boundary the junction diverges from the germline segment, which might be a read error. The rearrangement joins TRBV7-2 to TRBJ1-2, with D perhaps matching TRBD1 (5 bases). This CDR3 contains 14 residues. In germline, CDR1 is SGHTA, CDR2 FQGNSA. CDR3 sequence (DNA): TGTGCCAGCAGTTTAGTGTTCACAGGAAATGGCTACACCTTC. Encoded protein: CASSLVFTGNGYTF.

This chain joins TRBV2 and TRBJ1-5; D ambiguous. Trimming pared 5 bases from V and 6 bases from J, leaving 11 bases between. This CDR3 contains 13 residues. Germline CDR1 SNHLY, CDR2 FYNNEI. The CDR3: CASSFFWSQPQHF. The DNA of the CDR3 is TGTGCCAGCAGTTTCTTTTGGAGTCAGCCCCAGCATTTT. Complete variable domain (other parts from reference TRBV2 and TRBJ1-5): EPEVTQTPSHQVTQMGQEVILRCVPISNHLYFYWYRQILGQKVEFLVSFYNNEISEKSEIFDDQFSVERPDGSNFTLKIRSTKLEDSAMYFCASSFFWSQPQHFGDGTRLSIL.

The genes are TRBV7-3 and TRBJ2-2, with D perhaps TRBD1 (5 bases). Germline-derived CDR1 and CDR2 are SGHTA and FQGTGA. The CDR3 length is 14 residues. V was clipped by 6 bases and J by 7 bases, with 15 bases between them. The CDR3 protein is CASRRQSLGGELFF. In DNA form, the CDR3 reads TGTGCCAGCAGGAGACAGAGCTTGGGCGGGGAGCTGTTTTTT.

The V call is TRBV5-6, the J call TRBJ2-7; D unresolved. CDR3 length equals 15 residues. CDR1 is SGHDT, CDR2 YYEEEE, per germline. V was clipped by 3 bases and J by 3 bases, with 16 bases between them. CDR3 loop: CASSSHGRVSYEQYF. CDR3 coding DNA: TGTGCCAGCAGCTCCCACGGACGAGTAAGCTACGAGCAGTACTTC.

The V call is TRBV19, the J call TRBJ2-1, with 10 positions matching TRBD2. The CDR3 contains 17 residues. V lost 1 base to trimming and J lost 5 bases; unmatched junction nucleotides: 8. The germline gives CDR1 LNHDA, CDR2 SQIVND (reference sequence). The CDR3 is CASSIGRTSGSNNEQFF. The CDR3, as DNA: TGTGCCAGTAGTATAGGCCGGACTAGCGGATCTAACAATGAGCAGTTCTTC. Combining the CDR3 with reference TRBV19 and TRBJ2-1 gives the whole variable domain DGGITQSPKYLFRKEGQNVTLSCEQNLNHDAMYWYRQDPGQGLRLIYYSQIVNDFQKGDIAEGYSVSREKKESFPLTVTSAQKNPTAFYLCASSIGRTSGSNNEQFFGPGTRLTVL.

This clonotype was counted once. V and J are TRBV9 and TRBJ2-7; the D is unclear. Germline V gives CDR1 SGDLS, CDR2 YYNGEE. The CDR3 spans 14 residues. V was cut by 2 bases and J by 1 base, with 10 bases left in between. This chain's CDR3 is CASSVRFESYEQYF. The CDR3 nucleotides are TGTGCCAGCAGCGTTCGGTTTGAGTCCTACGAGCAGTACTTC.

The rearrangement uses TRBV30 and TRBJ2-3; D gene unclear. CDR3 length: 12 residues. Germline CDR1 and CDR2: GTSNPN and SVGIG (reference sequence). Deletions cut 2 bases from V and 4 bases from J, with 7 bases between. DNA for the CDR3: TGTGCCTGGAGTAAGGTTTCAGATACGCAGTATTTT. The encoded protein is CAWSKVSDTQYF.

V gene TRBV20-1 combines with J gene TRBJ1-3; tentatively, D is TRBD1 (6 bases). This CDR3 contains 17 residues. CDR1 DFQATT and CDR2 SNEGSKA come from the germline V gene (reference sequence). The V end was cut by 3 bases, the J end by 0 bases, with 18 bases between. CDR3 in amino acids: CSARGPSGVNSGNTIYF. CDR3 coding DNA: TGCAGTGCTAGGGGCCCATCAGGGGTCAACTCTGGAAACACCATATATTTT.